The 28 T cell receptor beta chains presented below share a single source sample, sequenced in a study of control samples from healthy donors and cancer patients. Method: immunoSEQ multiplex PCR; TCRdb's copy keeps in-frame clones and lacks some. Of approximately 150,000 clones listed, around 94% are singletons. The sample consisted of blood. Every receptor here comes from a woman in her late teens or twenties in good health.

The V and J genes are TRBV19 and TRBJ1-6, with 9 bases identical to TRBD1. The trim removed 10 bases at V and 13 bases at J, leaving 11 bases unmatched. The CDR3 loop spans 13 amino acids. Germline CDR1 reads LNHDA; CDR2 reads SQIVND (reference sequence). The CDR3 reads CATPGQGCSPLHF. CDR3 sequence (DNA): TGTGCCACTCCGGGACAGGGATGCAGTCCCCTCCACTTT.

V usage is TRBV5-1 and J usage is TRBJ2-5, with D unresolved. From germline, CDR1 is SGHRS and CDR2 YFSETQ. Trimming shortened V by 0 bases and J by 4 bases, and 16 bases separated the two germline ends. The CDR3 loop spans 16 amino acids. The CDR3 DNA is TGCGCCAGCAGCTTGGGCGGCACAACTTCAGGAGAGACCCAGTACTTC. Its protein is CASSLGGTTSGETQYF.

This clone was picked up one time. This chain links TRBV18 with TRBJ1-1; D is possibly TRBD1 (6 bases). Trimming stripped 6 bases from V and 7 bases from J, with 18 bases between. Germline loops: CDR1 KGHSH, CDR2 LQKENI. This CDR3 comprises 14 residues. The CDR3 coding sequence is TGTGCCAGCTCGCCCCGGGGACAACTTCATGAAGCTTTCTTT. This sequence encodes CASSPRGQLHEAFF. Combining the CDR3 with reference TRBV18 and TRBJ1-1 gives the whole variable domain NAGVMQNPRHLVRRRGQEARLRCSPMKGHSHVYWYRQLPEEGLKFMVYLQKENIIDESGMPKERFSAEFPKEGPSILRIQQVVRGDSAAYFCASSPRGQLHEAFFGQGTRLTVV.

This chain links TRBV5-6 with TRBJ2-5; D gene unclear. Germline loops: CDR1 SGHDT, CDR2 YYEEEE. CDR3 length: 12 amino acids. Between the trimmed V and J ends, which lost 1 base and 5 bases, there was a span of 6 bases. CDR3 coding DNA: TGTGCCAGCAGCTTGTGGGGTGAGACCCAGTACTTC. Translated: CASSLWGETQYF. Complete variable domain (other parts from reference TRBV5-6 and TRBJ2-5): DAGVTQSPTHLIKTRGQQVTLRCSPKSGHDTVSWYQQALGQGPQFIFQYYEEEERQRGNFPDRFSGHQFPNYSSELNVNALLLGDSALYLCASSLWGETQYFGPGTRLLVL.

The chain recombines TRBV28 with TRBJ1-1; TRBD1 is a possible D gene (5 bases). This CDR3 has 13 residues. Germline V CDR1 and CDR2: MDHEN, SYDVKM. V lost 3 bases, J lost 7 bases, and 12 bases lay in between. CDR3 amino acids: CASSFAGVDEAFF. The CDR3 nucleotides are TGTGCCAGCAGTTTCGCGGGGGTGGATGAAGCTTTCTTT.

The genes are TRBV20-1 and TRBJ1-2; D remains unclear. V dropped 3 bases and J dropped 7 bases, with 9 bases sitting between them. Germline V gene data show CDR1 as DFQATT and CDR2 as SNEGSKA (reference sequence). The CDR3 has 11 amino acids. The CDR3 DNA reads TGCAGTGCTAGTGCGCCCGGTGGCTACACCTTC. Its translation: CSASAPGGYTF.

The chain employs TRBV21-1 and TRBJ1-2. TRBV21-1 is shown as a pseudogene. CDR3 length: 15 amino acids. The CDR3 region has the DNA TGTGCCAGCAGCAAATACCCTCCTATTAACTATGGCTACACCTTC. It codes for CASSKYPPINYGYTF.

V usage is TRBV20-1 and J usage is TRBJ2-7, with TRBD1 matching over 7 bases. Per the germline V gene, CDR1 is DFQATT and CDR2 is SNEGSKA (reference sequence). The ends lost 3 bases at V and 2 bases at J; junction bases unmatched: 7. The CDR3 spans 14 residues. The CDR3 region has the DNA TGCAGTGCTAGTAGGGGGCTCTCTACCTACGAGCAGTACTTC. It yields the protein CSASRGLSTYEQYF.

This clone has only one observation. This chain connects TRBV20-1 to TRBJ1-2, with D hard to call. Trimming pared 6 bases from V and 2 bases from J, leaving 7 bases between. CDR3 length: 11 residues. Germline V gene lookup returns CDR1 DFQATT and CDR2 SNEGSKA (reference sequence). The CDR3 reads CSAPLNYGYTF. The CDR3 DNA is TGCAGTGCCCCACTGAACTATGGCTACACCTTC.

The chain recombines TRBV29-1 with TRBJ2-5, with 7 bases that match TRBD1. Germline lookup yields CDR1 SQVTM and CDR2 ANQGSEA. V dropped 7 bases and J dropped 3; count of bases not matched to a gene: 5. The CDR3 has 12 amino acids. CDR3 coding DNA: TGCAGCGGTAACCAGGGGGAAGAGACCCAGTACTTC. It translates to CSGNQGEETQYF.

V gene TRBV28 combines with J gene TRBJ2-2, with D tentatively TRBD1 (6 bases). The CDR3 contains 15 residues. Germline V gene lookup returns CDR1 MDHEN and CDR2 SYDVKM. Trimming removed 7 bases from V and 2 bases from J, with 14 bases in between. CDR3 sequence (DNA): TGTGCCAGCAATAACCGGGACACAAACACCGGGGAGCTGTTTTTT. Its translation: CASNNRDTNTGELFF.

The rearrangement uses TRBV6-6 and TRBJ2-2; 8 nucleotides align to TRBD2. In germline, CDR1 is MNHNY, CDR2 SVGAGI (reference sequence). V lost 6 bases and J lost 2; bases outside the gene matches: 5. CDR3 length: 15 residues. The CDR3 nucleotides read TGTGCCAGCAGCGCGGGACTAGTAAACACCGGGGAGCTGTTTTTT. Translating it yields CASSAGLVNTGELFF.

This clone was counted between two and nine times. The chain joins TRBV19 to TRBJ1-2; D call uncertain. With 5 bases removed from V and 3 bases from J, the gap between germline ends came to 7 bases. The CDR3 has 12 amino acids. Looked up from germline, CDR1 is LNHDA and CDR2 is SQIVND (reference sequence). The CDR3 coding sequence is TGTGCCAGTAGTCAAGATTACTATGGCTACACCTTC. Amino acids: CASSQDYYGYTF. The whole variable domain, remainder taken from reference TRBV19 and TRBJ1-2, is DGGITQSPKYLFRKEGQNVTLSCEQNLNHDAMYWYRQDPGQGLRLIYYSQIVNDFQKGDIAEGYSVSREKKESFPLTVTSAQKNPTAFYLCASSQDYYGYTFGSGTRLTVV.

The J gene is TRBJ2-7, the V gene TRBV6-5; TRBD2 is a possible D gene (6 bases). From germline, CDR1 is MNHEY and CDR2 SVGAGI. Trimming pared 2 bases from V and 1 base from J, leaving 12 bases between. The CDR3 covers 15 residues. The CDR3 region is CASSYDGGRSYEQYF. CDR3 coding DNA: TGTGCCAGCAGTTACGATGGGGGGAGATCCTACGAGCAGTACTTC.

V is TRBV15 and J is TRBJ2-7, with D unresolved. CDR3 length: 14 amino acids. Germline-derived CDR1 and CDR2 are LNHNV and YYDKDF (reference sequence). Trimming shortened V by 0 bases and J by 7 bases, and 13 bases separated the two germline ends. The CDR3 reads CATSRDEVFQEQYF. In DNA form, the CDR3 reads TGTGCCACCAGCAGAGATGAAGTATTCCAGGAGCAGTACTTC.

Concerning this clone itself: The sample carries other DNA sequences with the same CDR3. V and J are TRBV9 and TRBJ2-7; no reliable D call. V was trimmed by 0 bases and J by 0 bases, leaving 7 bases between them. The CDR3 loop spans 14 amino acids. Germline loops: CDR1 SGDLS, CDR2 YYNGEE. The CDR3: CASSVGGSSYEQYF. The CDR3, as DNA: TGTGCCAGCAGCGTAGGCGGCAGCTCCTACGAGCAGTACTTC.

This chain links TRBV6-5 with TRBJ2-7; 7 bases are a match to TRBD1. J lost 1 base, V lost 7 bases, and 10 bases had no gene match. Germline CDR1 is MNHEY and CDR2 is SVGAGI. This CDR3 is 15 amino acids long. The CDR3 loop reads CASTPGTARSYEQYF. The CDR3 DNA follows: TGTGCCAGCACTCCCGGGACAGCGAGATCCTACGAGCAGTACTTC.

Only a few counts were recorded for this clone. Other DNA sequences from this sample encode an identical CDR3 as well. The V call is TRBV6-1, the J call TRBJ2-7; D not certain. The CDR3 covers 12 residues. Germline CDR1 and CDR2: MNHNS and SASEGT. Trimming shortened V by 3 bases and J by 4 bases, and 7 bases separated the two germline ends. The CDR3 DNA follows: TGTGCCAGCAGTGAGGGTCTGTACGAGCAGTACTTC. Protein product: CASSEGLYEQYF.

This clone was found a few times. This chain uses TRBV7-8 with TRBJ1-3, with D unresolved. The germline V gene encodes CDR1 SGHVS and CDR2 FQNEAQ. V lost 0 bases to trimming and J lost 0 bases, with 12 bases between them. The CDR3 extends over 17 amino acids. Here the CDR3 DNA reads TGTGCCAGCAGCTTAGCGTTAATAGCGGCCTCTGGAAACACCATATATTTT. Its protein product is CASSLALIAASGNTIYF.

This chain links TRBV19 with TRBJ1-1, with unresolved D. V lost 9 bases to trimming and J lost 6 bases, with 14 bases between them. This CDR3 region has 12 residues. The germline CDR1 and CDR2 sequences are LNHDA and SQIVND (reference sequence). In nucleotides, the CDR3 is TGTGCCAGCCTAGTAATGGGTGCTGAAGCTTTCTTT. This encodes CASLVMGAEAFF.

The genes are TRBV19 and TRBJ1-1; tentative D call: TRBD1 (6 bases). The CDR3 extends over 15 amino acids. The germline V and J ends were trimmed by 3 bases and 4 bases, with 15 bases remaining between them. The germline CDR1 and CDR2 sequences are LNHDA and SQIVND (reference sequence). This chain's CDR3 is CASSIPRGVSTEAFF. The CDR3 DNA sequence: TGTGCCAGTAGTATCCCCAGGGGAGTGAGCACTGAAGCTTTCTTT.

This clone has just one count. The V and J genes are TRBV7-3 and TRBJ2-2; D might be TRBD1 (7 bases). V lost 5 bases to trimming and J lost 0 bases, with 13 bases between them. This CDR3 has 16 residues. CDR1 and CDR2 (germline): SGHTA, FQGTGA. The CDR3 is CASSPGGRPNTGELFF. The CDR3 DNA follows: TGTGCCAGCAGCCCAGGGGGGAGGCCGAACACCGGGGAGCTGTTTTTT. Full variable domain (remainder filled in from reference TRBV7-3 and TRBJ2-2): GAGVSQTPSNKVTEKGKYVELRCDPISGHTALYWYRQSLGQGPEFLIYFQGTGAADDSGLPNDRFFAVRPEGSVSTLKIQRTERGDSAVYLCASSPGGRPNTGELFFGEGSRLTVL.

This clone was counted a few times. The V call is TRBV28, the J call TRBJ1-2, with 8 bases fitting TRBD1. V lost 3 bases, J lost 3 bases, and 0 bases stayed unmatched. The CDR3 sequence is 13 residues long. From germline, CDR1 is MDHEN and CDR2 SYDVKM. CDR3 nucleotide sequence: TGTGCCAGCAGTTTGACAGGGGACTATGGCTACACCTTC. It translates to CASSLTGDYGYTF.

The chain joins TRBV19 to TRBJ2-2; 9 bases align to TRBD1. The germline V gene has CDR1 LNHDA and CDR2 SQIVND (reference sequence). V shed 7 bases and J 1 base; nucleotides not matched to a gene: 10. The CDR3 extends over 17 amino acids. This CDR3 reads CASTRWLGQGNTGELFF. CDR3 bases: TGTGCCAGTACCCGTTGGCTGGGACAGGGGAACACCGGGGAGCTGTTTTTT.

The V gene is TRBV28, the J gene TRBJ1-4, with D unclear. With 3 bases removed from V and 13 bases from J, the gap between germline ends came to 18 bases. The CDR3 loop spans 14 amino acids. Per germline, CDR1 MDHEN and CDR2 SYDVKM. The chain's CDR3 is CASSFRQLSKRLFF. In DNA, the CDR3 is TGTGCCAGCAGTTTCAGGCAGCTATCGAAAAGACTGTTTTTT.

The chain combines TRBV14 with TRBJ1-3, with D uncertain. The CDR3 has 15 residues. The V end was cut by 0 bases, the J end by 4 bases, with 10 bases between. Germline lookup yields CDR1 SGHDN and CDR2 FVKESK. CDR3 loop: CASSQDGTTGNTIYF. CDR3 sequence (DNA): TGTGCCAGCAGCCAAGACGGAACAACCGGAAACACCATATATTTT.

The chain has TRBV28 and TRBJ1-5; TRBD1 is a possible D gene (6 bases). V was cut by 5 bases and J by 7 bases, with 21 bases left in between. Germline CDR1 reads MDHEN; CDR2 reads SYDVKM. The CDR3 is 16 amino acids. The CDR3, as DNA: TGTGCCAGCAGTGTTCCCGGGGCAGGGGATTACCAGCCCCAGCATTTT. It is translated as CASSVPGAGDYQPQHF.

The rearrangement links TRBV7-9 to TRBJ2-7; D is unclear. CDR1 and CDR2 (germline): SEHNR, FQNEAQ (reference sequence). Trimming cost V 1 base and J 0 bases, with 16 bases left between them. CDR3 length equals 17 residues. Here the CDR3 reads CASSLGMSGYYSYEQYF. For the CDR3, the DNA is TGTGCCAGCAGCTTAGGGATGTCAGGTTATTACTCCTACGAGCAGTACTTC.